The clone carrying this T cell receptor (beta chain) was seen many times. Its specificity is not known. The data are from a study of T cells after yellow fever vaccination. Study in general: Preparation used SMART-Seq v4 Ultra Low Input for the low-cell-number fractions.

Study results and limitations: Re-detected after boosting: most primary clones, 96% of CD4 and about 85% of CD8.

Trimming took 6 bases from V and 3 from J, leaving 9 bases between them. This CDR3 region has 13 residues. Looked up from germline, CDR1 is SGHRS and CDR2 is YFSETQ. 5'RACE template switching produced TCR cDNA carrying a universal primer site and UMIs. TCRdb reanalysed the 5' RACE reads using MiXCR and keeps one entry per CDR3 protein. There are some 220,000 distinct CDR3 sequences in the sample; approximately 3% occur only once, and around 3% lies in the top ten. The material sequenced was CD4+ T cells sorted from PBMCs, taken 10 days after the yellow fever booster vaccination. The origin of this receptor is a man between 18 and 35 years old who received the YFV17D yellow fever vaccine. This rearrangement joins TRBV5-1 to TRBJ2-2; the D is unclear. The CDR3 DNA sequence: TGCGCCAGCACGCCGGGTTACACCGGGGAGCTGTTTTTT. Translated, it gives CASTPGYTGELFF.